These T cell receptor beta chains were read from a single sample in a study of cytomegalovirus exposure and HLA in healthy donors. Only in-frame clones appear in the TCRdb table, and some are missing; sequencing was by immunoSEQ multiplex PCR. The data hold roughly 100,000 clones, with roughly three quarters observed a single time. Specimen: PBMCs. The source of these receptors is a middle-aged man in good health and CMV-seropositive. Both conserved end residues are part of each CDR3.

CDR3 protein	V gene	J gene
CASSSGPGFTNEKLFF	TRBV5-4	TRBJ1-4
CASSQELAGGSFTDTQYF	TRBV4-2	TRBJ2-3
CASSLVRSDEQFF	TRBV5-6	TRBJ2-1
CASSERSFNQPQHF	TRBV2	TRBJ1-5
CASSDRSGQGETQYF	TRBV9	TRBJ2-5
CASSLSPGSETQYF	TRBV18	TRBJ2-5
CASSAGTDVFF	TRBV9	TRBJ2-1
CASSLEGNGGEKLFF	TRBV5-5	TRBJ1-4
CASSFRGSGNTIYF	TRBV27	TRBJ1-3
CASSVGGRAYEQYF	TRBV7-2	TRBJ2-7
CASSHSGDTEAFF	TRBV11-3	TRBJ1-1
CASSQDELAGSYEQYF	TRBV4-1	.
CASSGGADTQYF	TRBV7-2	TRBJ2-3
CASSPGGGRVETQYF	TRBV19	TRBJ2-5
CASSELSGRETGELFF	TRBV2	TRBJ2-2
CASSLRRTGVYGYTF	TRBV5-6	TRBJ1-2
CASSPTSGHGNTIYF	TRBV27	TRBJ1-3
CAWSVLVSEAFF	TRBV30	TRBJ1-1
CASSRGGSTDTQYF	TRBV19	TRBJ2-3
CACIPDGELRGGNEQFF	TRBV30	TRBJ2-1
CASSFGTGGRYGYTF	TRBV7-2	TRBJ1-2
CASSLLAGGISYEQFF	TRBV5-1	TRBJ2-1
CAWSSGESYEQYF	TRBV30	.
CASSKRQSTEAFF	TRBV7-2	TRBJ1-1
CASSGTGERGQPQHF	TRBV18	TRBJ1-5
CASSLLVGSGANVLTF	TRBV7-2	TRBJ2-6
CAISAGGNQPQHF	TRBV10-3	TRBJ1-5
CASSPPPREVPHEQYF	TRBV27	TRBJ2-7
CASRITGSSKFWNF	TRBV6-5	TRBJ2-5
CASSLNRVTNTEAFF	TRBV5-1	TRBJ1-1
CASSFNPVAANTGELFF	TRBV27	TRBJ2-2
CASSGGTGSYEQYF	TRBV5-1	TRBJ2-7
CASSDSRGYTEAFF	TRBV6-1	TRBJ1-1
CASSIGAIEVETQYF	TRBV19	TRBJ2-5
CAISVSTGSSYNEQFF	TRBV10-3	TRBJ2-1